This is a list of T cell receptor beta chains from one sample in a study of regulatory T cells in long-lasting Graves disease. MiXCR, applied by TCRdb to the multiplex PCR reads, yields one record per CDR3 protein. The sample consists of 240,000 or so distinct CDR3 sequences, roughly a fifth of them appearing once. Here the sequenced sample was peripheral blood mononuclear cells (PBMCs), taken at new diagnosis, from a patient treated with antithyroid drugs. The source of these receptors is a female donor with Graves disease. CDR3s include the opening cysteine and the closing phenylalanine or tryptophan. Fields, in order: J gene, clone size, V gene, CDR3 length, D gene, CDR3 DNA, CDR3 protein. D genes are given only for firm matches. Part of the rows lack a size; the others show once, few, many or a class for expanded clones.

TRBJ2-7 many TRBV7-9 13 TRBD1 TGTGCCAGCGGAGGACAGGCTTTAGGTGAGCAGTACTTC CASGGQALGEQYF
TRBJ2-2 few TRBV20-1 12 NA TGCAGTGCTAGGACAGTCACCGGGGAGCTGTTTTTT CSARTVTGELFF
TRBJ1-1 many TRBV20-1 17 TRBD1 TGCAGTGCCAGGGGGGGGGGATTGGGGTGGAAAGAGGCTGAAGCTTTCTTT CSARGGGLGWKEAEAFF
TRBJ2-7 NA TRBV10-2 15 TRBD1 TGCGCCAGCAGTTCGGGACAGGGGGTCTCCTACGAGCAGTACTTC CASSSGQGVSYEQYF
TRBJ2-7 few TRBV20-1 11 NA TGCAGTGCTAGAGCCATCGACGAGCAGTACTTC CSARAIDEQYF
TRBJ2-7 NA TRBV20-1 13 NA TGCAGTGCTAGAGAAGGATACTCCTACGAGCAGTACTTC CSAREGYSYEQYF
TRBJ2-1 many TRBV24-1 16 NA TGTGCCACCAGTGATCAAGGGTCAGTACTTTACAATGAGCAGTTCTTC CATSDQGSVLYNEQFF
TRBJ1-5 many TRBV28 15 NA TGTGCCAGCAGTTTCGGGGGACTGAGCAATCAGCCCCAGCATTTT CASSFGGLSNQPQHF
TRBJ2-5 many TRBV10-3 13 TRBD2 TGTGCCATCGGGGGACTAGCGGAAGAGACCCAGTACTTC CAIGGLAEETQYF
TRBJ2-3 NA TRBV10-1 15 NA TGCGCCAGCTGTGATGAACAGGGCATCACAGATACGCAGTATTTT CASCDEQGITDTQYF
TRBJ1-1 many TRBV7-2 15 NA TGTGCCAGCAGCCCCTCCCGCGGGGTAAACACTGAAGCTTTCTTT CASSPSRGVNTEAFF
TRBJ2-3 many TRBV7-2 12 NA TGTGCCAGCAGCCAGTCAGCAGATACGCAGTATTTT CASSQSADTQYF
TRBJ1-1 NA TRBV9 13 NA TGTGCCAGCAGCCCCGGGGGGAAGGCTGAAGCTTTCTTT CASSPGGKAEAFF
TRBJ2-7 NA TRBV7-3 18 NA TGTGCCAGCAGCCCCCACCAAATTACTGACAGGAGAACCTACGAGCAGTACTTC CASSPHQITDRRTYEQYF
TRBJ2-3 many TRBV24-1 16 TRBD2 TGTGCCACCAGTCTAGCGGGAGTAAGGGGTACAGATACGCAGTATTTT CATSLAGVRGTDTQYF
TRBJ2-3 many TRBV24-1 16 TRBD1 TGTGCCACCAGTGACCCTGGACAGGGTCACACAGATACGCAGTATTTT CATSDPGQGHTDTQYF
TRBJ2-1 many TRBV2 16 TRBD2 TGTGCCAGCAGGACTGGACTAGCGGGAGAGGGCAATGAGCAGTTCTTC CASRTGLAGEGNEQFF
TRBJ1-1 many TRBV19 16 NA TGTGCCAGTAGTATGGGATATCAAAGCATGAACACTGAAGCTTTCTTT CASSMGYQSMNTEAFF
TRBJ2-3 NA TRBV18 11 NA TGTGCCAGCACAAGATCAGATACGCAGTATTTT CASTRSDTQYF
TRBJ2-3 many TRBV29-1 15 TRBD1 TGCAGCGTTGAAGAACAGGGATTAGGGGGCGATACGCAGTATTTT CSVEEQGLGGDTQYF
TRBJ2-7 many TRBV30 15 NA TGTGCCTGGAGTGTAGACTCCGGCCCCCTGGGGGAGCAGTACTTC CAWSVDSGPLGEQYF
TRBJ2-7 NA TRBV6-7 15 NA TGTGCCAGCAGTTACCCGCCACAGGGCTCCTACGAGCAGTACTTC CASSYPPQGSYEQYF
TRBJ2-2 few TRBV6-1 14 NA TGTGCCAGCAGAGGCTCGGGGGTGAAAAGGGAGCTGTTTTTT CASRGSGVKRELFF
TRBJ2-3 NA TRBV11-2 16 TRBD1 TGTGCCAGCAGCCCCCGGGACAGCCCTAGCACAGATACGCAGTATTTT CASSPRDSPSTDTQYF
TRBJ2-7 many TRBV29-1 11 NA TGCAGCGTCAGCAGGGATCGCGAGCAGTACTTC CSVSRDREQYF
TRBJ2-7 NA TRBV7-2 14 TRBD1 TGTGCCAGCAGCGCCTATGGACAGGGCCTGGAGCAGTACTTC CASSAYGQGLEQYF
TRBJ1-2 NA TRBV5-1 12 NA TGCGCCAGCAAACCAAGCAACTATGGCTACACCTTC CASKPSNYGYTF